These 18 T cell receptor beta chains originate from one sample sequenced in a study of blood T cell repertoires in COVID-19. The assay was immunoSEQ multiplex PCR, and TCRdb's table has in-frame clones only and misses some. The repertoire holds more than 100,000 clones, with over 85% as singletons. The sequencing input was peripheral blood. These receptors were collected from an elderly woman in a cohort sampled during active COVID-19.

The chain couples TRBV6-2 or TRBV6-3 to TRBJ1-4; 10 bases match TRBD1. This CDR3 has 16 amino acids. The germline V gene has CDR1 MNHEY and CDR2 SVGEGT. J gave up 6 bases and V 6 bases, and 10 bases lay outside the gene matches. The CDR3 DNA sequence: TGTGCCAGCAGCGCCCACCCCGGGACAGGGGATGAAAAACTGTTTTTT. This gives the protein CASSAHPGTGDEKLFF.

The chain combines TRBV3-1 (or the pseudogene TRBV3-2) with TRBJ2-1, with 10 nucleotides matching TRBD2. The CDR3 sequence is 15 residues long. V shed 0 bases, J shed 4 bases, and the junction held 0 bases outside the gene matches. Germline lookup yields CDR1 LGHDT and CDR2 YNNKEL (reference sequence). CDR3 sequence reads: CASSQELAGYNEQFF. CDR3 DNA: TGTGCCAGCAGCCAAGAACTAGCGGGGTACAATGAGCAGTTCTTC.

CDR3 sequence (DNA): TGTGCCAGCAGCTTAAGGCGGGGATGGGAGACCCAGTACTTC. Protein product: CASSLRRGWETQYF. The V call is TRBV7-2, the J call TRBJ2-5; a possible D gene is TRBD2 (6 bases). The V end was cut by 2 bases, the J end by 5 bases, with 12 bases between. CDR1 and CDR2 from the germline V gene are SGHTA and FQGNSA. CDR3 length: 14 residues.

The chain joins TRBV24-1 to TRBJ2-3; TRBD2 matches at 11 bases. This CDR3 has 15 residues. With V trimmed by 2 bases and J by 7 bases, 4 bases remained unmatched. Germline CDR1 reads KGHDR; CDR2 reads SFDVKD. Here the CDR3 reads CATSDSGLAENTQYF. DNA of the CDR3: TGTGCCACCAGTGATTCGGGACTAGCGGAGAATACGCAGTATTTT.

In its sample, this clone was seen once. This chain uses TRBV6-1 with TRBJ1-4; 7 positions match TRBD1. V lost 2 bases to trimming and J lost 15 bases; unmatched junction nucleotides: 6. Germline lookup yields CDR1 MNHNS and CDR2 SASEGT. This CDR3 has 12 residues. CDR3 amino acids: CASSEWDRGMFF. CDR3 bases: TGTGCCAGCAGTGAATGGGACAGAGGGATGTTTTTT.

The rearrangement links TRBV30 to TRBJ2-7; TRBD2 agrees at 10 bases. Trimming removed 3 bases from V and 2 bases from J; junction bases left unmatched: 1. CDR3 length: 13 amino acids. Germline-derived CDR1 and CDR2 are GTSNPN and SVGIG (reference sequence). CDR3 in DNA: TGTGCCTGGAGAACTAGCGGGGCCTACGAGCAGTACTTC. Amino acids: CAWRTSGAYEQYF.

In regard to this clone: Within the sample, other DNA sequences also encode this same CDR3. The chain combines TRBV5-5 with TRBJ2-7, with D unclear. Germline CDR1 is SGHKS and CDR2 is YYEKEE (reference sequence). The germline V and J ends were trimmed by 0 bases and 4 bases, with 5 bases remaining between them. This CDR3 is built from 12 residues. The DNA of the CDR3 is TGTGCCAGCAGCTTGGGACAATACGAGCAGTACTTC. Translating gives CASSLGQYEQYF.

The chain joins TRBV19 to TRBJ1-4, with D perhaps matching TRBD1 (6 bases). The CDR3 covers 16 residues. Germline assignment: CDR1 LNHDA and CDR2 SQIVND (reference sequence). V was trimmed by 5 bases and J by 7 bases, leaving 20 bases between them. The CDR3 bases are TGTGCCAGTAGTGACCGCTTGGGGGCAGGAACTGAAAAACTGTTTTTT. It yields the protein CASSDRLGAGTEKLFF.

The rearrangement uses TRBV6-5 and TRBJ1-4; TRBD1 might be the D (5 bases). This CDR3 comprises 13 residues. V gave up 4 bases and J gave up 5 bases, with 8 bases separating them. Germline values: CDR1 MNHEY, CDR2 SVGAGI. The CDR3 spells CASSWGGNEKLFF. CDR3 in DNA: TGTGCCAGCAGTTGGGGGGGAAATGAAAAACTGTTTTTT.

The chain employs TRBV14 and TRBJ2-1; D gene uncertain. Germline V gene data show CDR1 as SGHDN and CDR2 as FVKESK. The CDR3 length is 15 residues. Trimming pared 5 bases from V and 9 bases from J, leaving 20 bases between. CDR3 loop: CASSYETVLTSEQFF. The CDR3 DNA reads TGTGCCAGCAGCTACGAAACGGTCCTCACGAGTGAGCAGTTCTTC. Full variable domain (outside the CDR3, taken from reference TRBV14 and TRBJ2-1): EAGVTQFPSHSVIEKGQTVTLRCDPISGHDNLYWYRRVMGKEIKFLLHFVKESKQDESGMPNNRFLAERTGGTYSTLKVQPAELEDSGVYFCASSYETVLTSEQFFGPGTRLTVL.

The chain recombines TRBV10-2 with TRBJ2-1, with 7 positions matching TRBD2. Germline values: CDR1 WSHSY, CDR2 SAAADI. This CDR3 contains 15 residues. V lost 3 bases, J lost 8 bases, and 10 bases stayed unmatched. The CDR3 here is CASSDRWEGPYEQFF. The DNA of the CDR3 is TGCGCCAGCAGTGATCGGTGGGAGGGCCCTTATGAGCAGTTCTTC.

CDR3 sequence: CASRGDGDFYNEQFF. The CDR3 bases are TGTGCCAGCAGGGGAGACGGAGACTTTTACAATGAGCAGTTCTTC. This chain uses TRBV2 with TRBJ2-1; perhaps TRBD2 as D (5 bases). Trimming shortened V by 6 bases and J by 4 bases, and 16 bases separated the two germline ends. CDR1 SNHLY and CDR2 FYNNEI come from the germline V gene. CDR3 length: 15 amino acids.

The gene calls are TRBV18 and TRBJ1-1; TRBD1 aligns across 9 bases. V trimming: 0 bases; J trimming: 4 bases; junction bases outside the gene matches: 9. Per the germline V gene, CDR1 is KGHSH and CDR2 is LQKENI. The length of the CDR3 is 17 residues. The CDR3 here is CASSPPDRGTSGTEAFF. DNA for the CDR3: TGTGCCAGCTCACCACCGGACAGGGGCACATCGGGCACTGAAGCTTTCTTT.

This chain uses TRBV4-1 with TRBJ2-1; 9 bases match TRBD1. The CDR3 has 15 residues. Germline V CDR1 and CDR2: MGHRA, YSYEKL. V dropped 6 bases and J dropped 5; count of bases not matched to a gene: 8. The CDR3, as DNA: TGCGCCAGCAGGGAACCGGGACAGGGAAACAATGAGCAGTTCTTC. This codes for CASREPGQGNNEQFF.

This clone was counted only a few times. The chain uses TRBV11-2 and TRBJ2-3; a weak D match, TRBD2 (5 bases). This CDR3 has 15 amino acids. V was trimmed by 7 bases and J by 3 bases, leaving 17 bases between them. CDR1 and CDR2 from the germline V gene are SGHAT and FQNNGV. CDR3 DNA: TGTGCCAGCACCGCCCCCCTAGCATGGACAGATACGCAGTATTTT. Encoded protein: CASTAPLAWTDTQYF.

The J gene is TRBJ2-1, the V gene TRBV2; 9 bases fit TRBD1. The germline CDR1 and CDR2 sequences are SNHLY and FYNNEI. This CDR3 is built from 15 residues. V shed 5 bases and J 6 bases; nucleotides not matched to a gene: 8. Here the CDR3 reads CASSTGTGSGNEQFF. CDR3 coding DNA: TGTGCCAGCAGTACCGGGACAGGGTCAGGCAATGAGCAGTTCTTC.

This chain joins TRBV11-2 and TRBJ1-1; no clear D. The V and J ends lost 6 bases and 3 bases respectively, with 14 bases between them. The CDR3 is 14 amino acids. Germline lookup yields CDR1 SGHAT and CDR2 FQNNGV. The CDR3 region has the DNA TGTGCCAGCAGTTCCGCGGTTCGGGACACTGAAGCTTTCTTT. Translating it yields CASSSAVRDTEAFF. The full variable domain, with the rest looked up from reference TRBV11-2 and TRBJ1-1, is EAGVAQSPRYKIIEKRQSVAFWCNPISGHATLYWYQQILGQGPKLLIQFQNNGVVDDSQLPKDRFSAERLKGVDSTLKIQPAKLEDSAVYLCASSSAVRDTEAFFGQGTRLTVV.

The rearrangement links TRBV5-4 to TRBJ1-3; TRBD1 agrees at 10 bases. Germline V gene data show CDR1 as SGHNT and CDR2 as YYREEE (reference sequence). The trim removed 4 bases at V and 7 bases at J, leaving 11 bases unmatched. This CDR3 comprises 16 residues. CDR3 in amino acids: CASSVAGTGVWNTIYF. The CDR3 coding sequence is TGTGCCAGCAGCGTAGCCGGGACAGGGGTTTGGAACACCATATATTTT.